Below, one TCR beta chain is given with its context. The antigen remains unidentified. After stimulus-free culture, autoproliferating CFSE-dim and non-proliferating CFSE-high T cells were sequenced separately. Replicate wells were pooled after six to eight days of stimulus-free culture of 45 million to 50 million CFSE-labeled PBMCs. This CDR3 has 14 residues. This specimen comes from a study of memory B cells and T cells in multiple sclerosis. Repertoires were generated with immunoSEQ multiplex PCR, while TCRdb's copy carries only in-frame clones and drops some. The sample has around 30,000 clones; approximately 85% are singletons. Study findings and constraints: Shared clonotype counts depended on differing compartment clone-set sizes and were normalized.

The chain combines TRBV21-1 with TRBJ2-4. TRBV21-1 is marked as a pseudogene. This clonotype originated in a human donor with multiple sclerosis. Material: PBMCs from blood kept in culture. The CDR3 loop is CASSQLIAKNIQYF. CDR3 DNA sequence: TGTGCCAGCAGCCAATTGATAGCCAAAAACATTCAGTACTTC.